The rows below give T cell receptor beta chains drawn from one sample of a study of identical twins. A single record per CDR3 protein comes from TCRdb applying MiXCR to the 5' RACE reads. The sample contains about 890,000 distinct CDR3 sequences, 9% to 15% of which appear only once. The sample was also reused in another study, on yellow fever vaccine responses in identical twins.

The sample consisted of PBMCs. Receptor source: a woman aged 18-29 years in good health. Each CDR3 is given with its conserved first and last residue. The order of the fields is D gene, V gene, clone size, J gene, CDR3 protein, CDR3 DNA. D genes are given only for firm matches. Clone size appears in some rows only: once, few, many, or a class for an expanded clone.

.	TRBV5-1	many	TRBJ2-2	CASSLDGRNTGELFF	TGCGCCAGCAGCTTGGACGGGAGGAACACCGGGGAGCTGTTTTTT
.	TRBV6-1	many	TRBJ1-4	CASSGGIGTNEKLFF	TGTGCCAGCAGTGGAGGGATCGGGACTAATGAAAAACTGTTTTTT
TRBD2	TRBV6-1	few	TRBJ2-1	CAATSGSGARAF	TGTGCCGCGACTAGCGGGAGTGGGGCTCGGGCCTTC
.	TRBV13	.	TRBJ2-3	CASSSHKVRGGARDTQYF	TGTGCCAGCAGCTCTCATAAGGTTCGCGGGGGCGCCCGGGATACGCAGTATTTT
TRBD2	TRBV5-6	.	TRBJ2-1	CASSLVSGSMFF	TGTGCCAGCAGCTTGGTTAGCGGGAGTATGTTCTTC
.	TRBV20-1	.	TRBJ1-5	CSAMNRAGYSNQPQHF	TGCAGTGCTATGAACAGGGCCGGCTATAGCAATCAGCCCCAGCATTTT
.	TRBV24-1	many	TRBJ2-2	CATARPGTSGELFF	TGTGCCACCGCCCGGCCAGGGACCTCCGGGGAGCTGTTTTTT
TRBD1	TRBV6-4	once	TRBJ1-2	CASSLTGENYGYTF	TGTGCCAGCAGCTTGACAGGGGAGAACTATGGCTACACCTTC
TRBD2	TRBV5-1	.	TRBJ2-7	CASSLDPGTTFYEQYF	TGCGCCAGCAGCTTGGACCCCGGGACTACGTTCTACGAGCAGTACTTC
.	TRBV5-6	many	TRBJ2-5	CASSPRSHGETQYF	TGTGCCAGCAGCCCCCGTTCCCACGGAGAGACCCAGTACTTC
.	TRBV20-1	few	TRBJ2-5	CSVPKGRQETQYF	TGCAGTGTTCCGAAGGGACGGCAAGAGACCCAGTACTTC
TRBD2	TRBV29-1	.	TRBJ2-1	CSVEDRLAGHNEQFF	TGCAGCGTTGAAGATCGACTAGCGGGTCACAATGAGCAGTTCTTC
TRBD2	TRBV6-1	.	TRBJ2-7	CASRSKREALYEQYF	TGTGCCAGCAGATCAAAGCGGGAGGCCCTTTACGAGCAGTACTTC
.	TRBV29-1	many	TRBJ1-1	CSAARRGAEAFF	TGCAGCGCTGCCCGCCGCGGGGCTGAAGCTTTCTTT
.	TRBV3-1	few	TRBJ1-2	CASTQGTLGGYTF	TGTGCCAGCACCCAAGGTACCCTCGGTGGCTACACCTTC
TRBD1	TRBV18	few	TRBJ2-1	CASSEAGDRRNEQFF	TGTGCCAGCTCGGAGGCAGGGGACAGGAGGAATGAGCAGTTCTTC
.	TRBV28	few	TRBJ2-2	CASSVTADAGELFF	TGTGCCAGCAGTGTGACCGCTGACGCCGGGGAGCTGTTTTTT
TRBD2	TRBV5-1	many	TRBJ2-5	CASSWASGKETQYF	TGCGCCAGCAGCTGGGCTAGCGGTAAAGAGACCCAGTACTTC
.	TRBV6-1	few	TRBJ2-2	CASSEEAAAGELFF	TGTGCCAGCAGTGAAGAGGCAGCCGCCGGGGAGCTGTTTTTT
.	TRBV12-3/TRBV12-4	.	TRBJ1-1	CASSWGTFEAFF	TGTGCCAGCAGTTGGGGTACGTTCGAAGCTTTCTTT
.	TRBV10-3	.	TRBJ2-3	CAISKGGTTRDTQYF	TGTGCCATCAGTAAGGGCGGCACTACCAGAGATACGCAGTATTTT
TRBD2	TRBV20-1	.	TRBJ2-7	CSAREASGSWEQYF	TGCAGTGCTAGAGAAGCTAGCGGGAGTTGGGAGCAGTACTTC
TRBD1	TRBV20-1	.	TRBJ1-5	CSAVTGTVSNQPQHF	TGCAGTGCTGTCACCGGGACAGTTAGCAATCAGCCCCAGCATTTT
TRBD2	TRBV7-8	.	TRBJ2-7	CASSFGGTTPAEQYF	TGTGCCAGCAGCTTCGGGGGGACGACCCCGGCCGAGCAGTACTTC
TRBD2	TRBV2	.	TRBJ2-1	CASSDLLAGINEQFF	TGTGCCAGCAGTGATCTTCTAGCGGGGATCAATGAGCAGTTCTTC
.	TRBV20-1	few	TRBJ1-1	CSAKHPEAFF	TGCAGTGCCAAACACCCTGAAGCTTTCTTT
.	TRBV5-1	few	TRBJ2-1	CASSLGGRQSSYNEQFF	TGCGCCAGCAGCTTGGGTGGCAGGCAAAGCTCCTACAATGAGCAGTTCTTC
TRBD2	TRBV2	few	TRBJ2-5	CASSEVTSGFGSQYF	TGTGCCAGCAGTGAAGTGACTAGCGGCTTCGGGTCCCAGTACTTC
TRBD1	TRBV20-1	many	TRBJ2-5	CSAQILQGAGETQYF	TGCAGCGCACAGATCCTACAGGGGGCAGGAGAGACCCAGTACTTC
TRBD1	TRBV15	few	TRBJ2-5	CATSPDRGKWETQYF	TGTGCCACCAGCCCCGACAGGGGGAAGTGGGAGACCCAGTACTTC
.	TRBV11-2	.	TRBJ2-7	CASRPFGRPPLNSYEQYF	TGTGCCAGCAGACCCTTTGGACGTCCTCCGTTAAACTCCTACGAGCAGTACTTC
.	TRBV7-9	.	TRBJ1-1	CASSHGPAVTEAFF	TGTGCCAGCAGCCATGGACCGGCGGTCACTGAAGCTTTCTTT
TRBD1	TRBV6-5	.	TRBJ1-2	CASSYESPVGTANNYGYTF	TGTGCCAGCAGTTACGAATCCCCTGTAGGGACAGCGAATAACTATGGCTACACCTTC
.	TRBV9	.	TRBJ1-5	CASSVEGRNNQPQHF	TGTGCCAGCAGCGTAGAGGGACGGAACAATCAGCCCCAGCATTTT
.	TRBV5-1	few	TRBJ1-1	CASSPGRVQTEAFF	TGCGCCAGCAGCCCCGGGAGGGTGCAGACTGAAGCTTTCTTT
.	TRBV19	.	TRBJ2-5	CASSPRGGGDPNQETQYF	TGTGCCAGTAGTCCCCGGGGTGGGGGCGACCCCAATCAAGAGACCCAGTACTTC
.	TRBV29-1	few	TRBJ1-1	CSALSAEAFF	TGCAGCGCCCTCTCCGCTGAAGCTTTCTTT